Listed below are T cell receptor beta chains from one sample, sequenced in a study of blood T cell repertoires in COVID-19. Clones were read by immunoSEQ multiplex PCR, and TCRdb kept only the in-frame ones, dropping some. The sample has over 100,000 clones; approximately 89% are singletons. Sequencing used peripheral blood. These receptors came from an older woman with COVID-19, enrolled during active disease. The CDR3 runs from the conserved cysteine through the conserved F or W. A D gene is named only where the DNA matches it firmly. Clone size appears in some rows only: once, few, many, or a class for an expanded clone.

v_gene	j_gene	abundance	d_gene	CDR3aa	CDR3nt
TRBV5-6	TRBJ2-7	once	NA	CASSLGGGSYEQYF	TGTGCCAGCAGCTTGGGTGGCGGATCCTACGAGCAGTACTTC
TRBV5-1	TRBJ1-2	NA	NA	CASSFGAEYGYTF	TGCGCCAGCAGCTTCGGAGCGGAGTATGGCTACACCTTC
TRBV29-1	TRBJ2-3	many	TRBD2	CSVAAAGGISDTQYF	TGCAGCGTCGCCGCAGCGGGGGGGATCTCAGATACGCAGTATTTT
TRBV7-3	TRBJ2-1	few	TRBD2	CASSLALAGGNEQFF	TGTGCCAGCAGCTTAGCCCTAGCGGGTGGCAATGAGCAGTTCTTC
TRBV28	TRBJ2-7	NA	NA	CASSAGSRPQNF	TGTGCCAGCAGTGCAGGGTCTAGACCCCAAAACTTC
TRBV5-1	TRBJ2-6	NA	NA	CASSQRAGSGYKQAGANVLTF	TGCGCCAGCAGCCAGCGGGCAGGGTCCGGGTACAAACAGGCTGGGGCCAACGTCCTGACTTTC
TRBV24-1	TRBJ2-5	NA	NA	CATSDLGAPSGETQYF	TGTGCCACCAGTGATTTGGGCGCGCCCTCGGGTGAGACCCAGTACTTC
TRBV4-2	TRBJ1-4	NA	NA	CASSQDQGFNEKLFF	TGTGCCAGCAGCCAAGATCAGGGTTTCAATGAAAAACTGTTTTTT
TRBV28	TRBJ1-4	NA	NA	CASSSVGMETNEKLFF	TGTGCCAGCAGTTCTGTGGGTATGGAGACTAATGAAAAACTGTTTTTT
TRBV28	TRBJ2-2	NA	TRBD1	CASHTGVGRELFF	TGTGCCAGTCATACAGGGGTTGGGCGGGAGCTGTTTTTT
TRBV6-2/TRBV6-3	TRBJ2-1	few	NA	CASSDSGTEQFF	TGTGCCAGCAGTGACTCCGGGACAGAGCAGTTCTTC
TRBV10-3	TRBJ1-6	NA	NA	CAISDPGIGNSPLHF	TGTGCCATCAGTGATCCGGGAATAGGGAATTCACCCCTCCACTTT
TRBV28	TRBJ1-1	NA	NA	CASQRGRDGEAFF	TGTGCCAGCCAGAGGGGGAGAGATGGGGAAGCTTTCTTT
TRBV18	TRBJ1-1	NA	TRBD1	CASSPRTGPNTEAFF	TGTGCCAGCTCACCACGGACAGGGCCGAACACTGAAGCTTTCTTT
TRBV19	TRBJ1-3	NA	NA	CASSITPGRRRNTIYF	TGTGCCAGTAGTATTACCCCAGGGCGCCGGAGAAACACCATATATTTT
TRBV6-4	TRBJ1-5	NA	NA	CASSEQNSNQPQHF	TGTGCCAGCAGTGAACAGAATAGCAATCAGCCCCAGCATTTT
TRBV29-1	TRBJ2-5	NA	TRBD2	CSVVFWRGTQETQYF	TGCAGCGTTGTATTTTGGCGGGGGACCCAAGAGACCCAGTACTTC
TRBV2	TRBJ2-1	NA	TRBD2	CASKSLAVGEQFF	TGTGCCAGCAAGAGCCTAGCGGTCGGTGAGCAGTTCTTC
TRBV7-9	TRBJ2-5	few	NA	CASSLYFQGHGETQYF	TGTGCCAGCAGCTTGTACTTTCAGGGTCATGGAGAGACCCAGTACTTC
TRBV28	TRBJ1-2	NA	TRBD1	CASNWDRDNYGYTF	TGTGCCAGCAATTGGGACAGGGATAACTATGGCTACACCTTC
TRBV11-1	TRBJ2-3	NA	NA	CASSGVPDSRTDTQYF	TGTGCCAGCAGCGGAGTACCGGACAGCCGCACAGATACGCAGTATTTT
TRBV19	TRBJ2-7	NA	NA	CASSITAGLPLKGEQYF	TGTGCCAGTAGTATAACCGCGGGACTCCCCCTCAAAGGAGAGCAGTACTTC
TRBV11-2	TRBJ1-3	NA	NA	CASSISGTGNTIYF	TGTGCCAGCAGCATATCAGGGACTGGAAACACCATATATTTT
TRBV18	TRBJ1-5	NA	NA	CASSQEVTGRPMRYSNQPQHF	TGTGCCAGCTCACAAGAGGTGACAGGTCGGCCCATGAGGTATAGCAATCAGCCCCAGCATTTT
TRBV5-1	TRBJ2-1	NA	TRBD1	CASSLEQGADEQFF	TGCGCCAGCAGCTTGGAACAGGGGGCCGATGAGCAGTTCTTC
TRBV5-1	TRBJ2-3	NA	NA	CASSPPIADTQYF	TGCGCCAGCAGCCCGCCAATAGCGGATACGCAGTATTTT
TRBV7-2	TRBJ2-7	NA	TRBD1	CASSLGRGKSYEQYF	TGTGCCAGCAGCTTAGGCAGGGGGAAGTCCTACGAGCAGTACTTC
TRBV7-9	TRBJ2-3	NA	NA	CASSLSADTDTQYF	TGTGCCAGCAGCTTGTCTGCAGACACAGATACGCAGTATTTT
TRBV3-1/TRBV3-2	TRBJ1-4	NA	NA	CASSQESIATNEKLFF	TGTGCCAGCAGCCAAGAGTCAATAGCAACTAATGAAAAACTGTTTTTT
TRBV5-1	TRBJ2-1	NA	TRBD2	CASRAGAGGGYEQFF	TGCGCCAGTCGAGCGGGAGCGGGGGGCGGGTATGAGCAGTTCTTC
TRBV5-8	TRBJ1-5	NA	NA	CASSYRNQPQHF	TGTGCCAGCAGCTACAGGAATCAGCCCCAGCATTTT
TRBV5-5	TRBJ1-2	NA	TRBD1	CASIGTVNYGYTF	TGTGCCAGCATCGGGACAGTTAACTATGGCTACACCTTC
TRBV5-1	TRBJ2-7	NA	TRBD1	CASSLAWGTGDSYEQYF	TGCGCCAGCAGCTTGGCCTGGGGGACAGGAGATTCCTACGAGCAGTACTTC
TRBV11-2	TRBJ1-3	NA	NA	CAGKPGYSGNTIYF	TGTGCCGGCAAACCGGGGTATTCTGGAAACACCATATATTTT
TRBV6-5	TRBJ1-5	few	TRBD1	CASSSGTDNQPQHF	TGTGCCAGCAGTTCCGGGACAGACAATCAGCCCCAGCATTTT